These 19 T cell receptor beta chains came from one sample sequenced in a study of CD8 T cells in ankylosing spondylitis. MiXCR, run by TCRdb on the 5' RACE reads, gives a single entry per CDR3 protein. The sample has around 150,000 distinct CDR3 sequences, over 9.5% seen once. Specimen: blood, either unsorted or a sorted T cell fraction (not recorded which). The receptors here all came from a female donor with ankylosing spondylitis or in good health (not recorded which).

This clonotype came up many times. The CDR3 sequence is CSHEGGNKNIQYF. The DNA of the CDR3 is TGCAGTCACGAGGGAGGGAATAAGAACATTCAGTACTTC. V and J are TRBV29-1 and TRBJ2-4; 7 bases fit TRBD2. CDR3 length: 13 residues. CDR1 SQVTM and CDR2 ANQGSEA come from the germline V gene.

This clonotype showed up many times. V is TRBV11-3 and J is TRBJ1-1; TRBD1 is a possible D gene (5 bases). V was clipped by 5 bases and J by 3 bases, with 13 bases between them. The germline V gene encodes CDR1 SGHNT and CDR2 YENEEA. The CDR3 is 14 residues long. As DNA, the CDR3 is TGTGCCAGCAGCCGCAGGGTAGGAGACACTGAAGCTTTCTTT. This encodes CASSRRVGDTEAFF.

This clonotype appeared many times. The chain is built from TRBV7-6 and TRBJ2-5; 8 bases are a match to TRBD2. The CDR3 consists of 15 residues. Germline V gives CDR1 SGHVS, CDR2 FNYEAQ. Unmatched junction bases numbered 10, after V lost 5 bases and J lost 5 bases. CDR3 DNA sequence: TGTGCCAGCAGCGTTAGCGGGGAACTTAGGGAGACCCAGTACTTC. It is translated as CASSVSGELRETQYF.

This clonotype was seen ten or more times. The chain recombines TRBV29-1 with TRBJ1-4; no clear D. CDR3 size: 14 residues. V lost 2 bases and J lost 4, with 11 bases in between. Germline CDR1 and CDR2: SQVTM and ANQGSEA. The DNA of the CDR3 is TGCAGCGTTGAAAGGGAGGGCAATAATGAAAAACTGTTTTTT. Translating gives CSVEREGNNEKLFF.

This clonotype has at least ten counts. The rearrangement links TRBV20-1 to TRBJ2-3, with 9 bases matching TRBD1. V trimming: 0 bases; J trimming: 5 bases; junction bases outside the gene matches: 6. Germline CDR1 and CDR2: DFQATT and SNEGSKA (reference sequence). The CDR3 extends over 15 amino acids. The CDR3 DNA is TGCAGTGCTAGAGATCGGGGACAGGGCATAGATACGCAGTATTTT. Encoded protein: CSARDRGQGIDTQYF.

This clonotype was detected ten times or more. This sequence joins TRBV5-1 and TRBJ1-1; no definite D call. Per the germline V gene, CDR1 is SGHRS and CDR2 is YFSETQ. The CDR3 spans 13 residues. Deletions cut 3 bases from V and 4 bases from J, with 10 bases between. The CDR3 reads CASSSAPGTEAFF. In DNA, the CDR3 is TGCGCCAGCAGCTCCGCACCGGGCACTGAAGCTTTCTTT.

This clonotype was seen at least ten times. The J gene is TRBJ1-1, the V gene TRBV20-1; D perhaps matches TRBD1 (5 bases). The CDR3 is made up of 15 amino acids. V lost 3 bases and J lost 1, with 15 bases in between. CDR1 is DFQATT, CDR2 SNEGSKA, per germline (reference sequence). The CDR3 is CSARQSGRTNTEAFF. The CDR3, as DNA: TGCAGTGCTAGGCAATCGGGACGGACGAACACTGAAGCTTTCTTT.

This clonotype was seen repeatedly, ten times or more. V and J are TRBV12-3 or TRBV12-4 and TRBJ2-4, with 9 positions matching TRBD2. V shed 6 bases, J shed 3 bases, and the junction held 6 bases outside the gene matches. The CDR3 has 15 residues. Here the CDR3 reads CASRAGGVDKNIQYF. DNA of the CDR3: TGTGCCAGCAGAGCGGGGGGTGTGGACAAAAACATTCAGTACTTC.

This clonotype was counted at least ten times. The CDR3 bases are TGTGCCAGCAGCGTTCGGTGGGGAGGACCTAGCACAGATACGCAGTATTTT. It yields the protein CASSVRWGGPSTDTQYF. V and J are TRBV21-1 and TRBJ2-3; the table's D call, TRBD2, was not checked against the DNA. TRBV21-1 is an annotated pseudogene. The CDR3 runs to 17 residues.

This clonotype turned up a few times. The rearrangement uses TRBV7-2 and TRBJ1-1; TRBD1 agrees at 8 bases. The CDR3 consists of 13 residues. From germline, CDR1 is SGHTA and CDR2 FQGNSA. V lost 4 bases to trimming and J lost 8 bases; unmatched junction nucleotides: 6. CDR3 bases: TGTGCCAGCAGCTACAGGGGGACAACGGAAGCTTTCTTT. This encodes CASSYRGTTEAFF.

In this sample, this clonotype turned up many times. This chain uses TRBV20-1 with TRBJ2-7; 8 bases align to TRBD2. The J segment lost 4 bases and the V segment lost 3 bases, leaving 8 bases of the junction unmatched. The germline V gene has CDR1 DFQATT and CDR2 SNEGSKA (reference sequence). The CDR3 spans 14 residues. The DNA for the CDR3 is TGCAGTGCTAGGTCCGTGGCGGGAGGATACGAGCAGTACTTC. Its translation is CSARSVAGGYEQYF.

This clonotype was observed at least ten times. Possible read error: a much larger clone is one base away. V usage is TRBV5-1 and J usage is TRBJ2-2, with D possibly being TRBD1 (6 bases). Germline CDR1 SGHRS, CDR2 YFSETQ. The CDR3 extends over 15 amino acids. The ends were cut back, 3 bases at V and 1 base at J, with 10 bases in the middle. The CDR3 DNA reads TGCGCCAGCAGCTCGGGACACCAGAACACCGGGGAGCTGTTTTTT. Translated, it gives CASSSGHQNTGELFF.

This clonotype was recorded at least ten times. The chain recombines TRBV6-5 with TRBJ2-6; no clear D gene. Trimming took off 6 bases at V and 0 bases at J, with 3 bases between the two ends. Germline V CDR1 and CDR2: MNHEY, SVGAGI. The CDR3 extends over 13 amino acids. DNA of the CDR3: TGTGCCAGCAGCGACTCTGGGGCCAACGTCCTGACTTTC. The encoded protein is CASSDSGANVLTF.

The chain joins TRBV7-2 to TRBJ2-1, with 10 bases matching TRBD2. This CDR3 contains 15 residues. Trimming at V came to 6 bases and at J to 4 bases, leaving 6 bases not matched to a gene. CDR1 and CDR2 from the germline V gene are SGHTA and FQGNSA. DNA of the CDR3: TGTGCCAGCAGGCCCCGGACTAGCGGTTACAATGAGCAGTTCTTC. Its translation: CASRPRTSGYNEQFF.

The chain recombines TRBV2 with TRBJ2-7; 12 bases line up with TRBD2. The CDR3 is made up of 14 amino acids. CDR1 and CDR2 (germline): SNHLY, FYNNEI. The V gene end was trimmed by 7 bases and the J gene end by 7 bases; junction bases not matched to a gene: 8. CDR3 in amino acids: CASKETSGSDEQYF. CDR3 nucleotide sequence: TGTGCCAGCAAAGAGACTAGCGGGAGTGATGAGCAGTACTTC.

This clonotype was found many times. The chain is built from TRBV5-1 and TRBJ1-2; 10 bases align to TRBD1. V was pared by 0 bases and J by 3 bases, with 8 bases of the junction left unmatched. Germline V lookup: CDR1 SGHRS, CDR2 YFSETQ. The CDR3 is 17 amino acids. The CDR3 spells CASSLAVGTGDHYGYTF. CDR3 DNA sequence: TGCGCCAGCAGCTTGGCCGTAGGGACAGGGGACCACTATGGCTACACCTTC.

This clonotype was seen at least ten times. The chain has TRBV18 and TRBJ1-1; possibly TRBD1 for D (6 bases). Germline CDR1 and CDR2: KGHSH and LQKENI. The V end was cut by 4 bases, the J end by 2 bases, with 11 bases between. The CDR3 spans 14 residues. The CDR3 nucleotides read TGTGCCAGCTCACTTTACAGGGCCAACACTGAAGCTTTCTTT. As protein: CASSLYRANTEAFF.

Ten or more counts support this clonotype. One base away lies a much larger clone, so this may be a sequencing read error. J is TRBJ1-6 and V is TRBV7-7, with a weak D call TRBD1 (5 bases). Germline V gene lookup returns CDR1 SSHAT and CDR2 FNYEAQ (reference sequence). This CDR3 contains 13 residues. The V end lost 1 base, the J end lost 7 bases, and 5 bases lay between the germline ends. Here the CDR3 reads CASSLGGNSPLHF. CDR3 nucleotide sequence: TGTGCCAGCAGCTTAGGGGGGAATTCACCCCTCCACTTT.

This clonotype was observed a few times. A much bigger clone sits one base away, suggesting this may be a read error. The V and J genes are TRBV6-5 and TRBJ2-1; D may correspond to TRBD1 or TRBD2 (5 bases each). The CDR3 is made up of 15 amino acids. The germline V gene has CDR1 MNHEY and CDR2 SVGAGI. The CDR3 DNA is TGTGTCAGCAGTTACGGGCTAGCAGGGATGTATGAGCAGTTCTTC. Protein: CVSSYGLAGMYEQFF.